Given below is one T cell receptor beta chain in context. The antigen is unknown. TCRdb's copy holds only in-frame clones and misses some; the assay was immunoSEQ multiplex PCR. In the table there are fewer than 200,000 clones, just under 90% of which are singletons. The germline gives CDR1 MNHEY, CDR2 SMNVEV (reference sequence). The V and J ends lost 6 bases and 5 bases respectively, with 10 bases between them. The CDR3 is made up of 12 amino acids. This entry belongs to a study of T cell responses to AZD1222 COVID-19 vaccine. Findings and limits, study-wide: The breadth and depth of Spike-specific TCRs increased once two AZD1222 doses had been given.

The chain is built from TRBV27 and TRBJ2-5; maybe TRBD1 (5 bases). The receptor comes from an adult who received the MenACWY meningococcal vaccine as a control. Specimen: peripheral blood, collected 28 days after the second dose of the MenACWY control vaccine. CDR3 bases: TGTGCCAGCAGAGAGGACACGGAGACCCAGTACTTC. This sequence encodes CASREDTETQYF.